This T cell receptor (beta chain) is drawn from a study of blood T cell repertoires in COVID-19. Clones were sequenced by immunoSEQ multiplex PCR, and TCRdb holds only the in-frame ones, with some missing. The sample includes some 330,000 clones, roughly 87% of them seen just once. What was sequenced was PBMCs or T cells enriched from blood (not recorded which). This TCR was sampled from a woman aged 45-60 years who had recovered from COVID-19.

CDR3 sequence: CSASFAAGTSVPQHF. The CDR3 DNA sequence: TGCAGTGCTAGTTTTGCCGCCGGGACATCCGTGCCCCAGCATTTT. This chain links TRBV20-1 with TRBJ1-5, with TRBD1 as a possible D gene (6 bases). CDR3 length: 15 amino acids. The V gene lost 3 bases and the J gene lost 9 bases, with 21 bases spanning the gap. Germline V gene lookup returns CDR1 DFQATT and CDR2 SNEGSKA (reference sequence).